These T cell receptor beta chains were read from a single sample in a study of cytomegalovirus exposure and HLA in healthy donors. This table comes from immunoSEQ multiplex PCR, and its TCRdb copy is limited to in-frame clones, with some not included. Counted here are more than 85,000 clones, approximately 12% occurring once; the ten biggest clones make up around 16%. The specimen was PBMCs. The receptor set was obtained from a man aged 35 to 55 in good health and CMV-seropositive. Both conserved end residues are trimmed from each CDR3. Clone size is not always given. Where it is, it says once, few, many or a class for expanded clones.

CDR3aa: ASSISGTGSYEQY
abundance: few
v_gene: TRBV9
j_gene: TRBJ2-7

CDR3aa: ATSRVGGSYNSPLH
abundance: few
v_gene: TRBV15
j_gene: TRBJ1-6

CDR3aa: ASSYSGRAHNEQF
abundance: .
v_gene: TRBV7-9
j_gene: TRBJ2-1

CDR3aa: ASSLSTGVVTYNEQF
abundance: .
v_gene: TRBV27
j_gene: TRBJ2-1

CDR3aa: ASSQDLMGEGARELF
abundance: .
v_gene: TRBV4-1
j_gene: TRBJ2-2

CDR3aa: ASSPLAYHYEKY
abundance: .
v_gene: TRBV19
j_gene: TRBJ2-7

CDR3aa: ASSTAPFPDTQY
abundance: few
v_gene: TRBV18
j_gene: TRBJ2-3

CDR3aa: SVGGLNQPQH
abundance: .
v_gene: TRBV29-1
j_gene: TRBJ1-5

CDR3aa: ASSPSGRVARGYT
abundance: .
v_gene: TRBV7-8
j_gene: TRBJ1-2

CDR3aa: ASSADRNTEAF
abundance: few
v_gene: TRBV9
j_gene: TRBJ1-1

CDR3aa: ASSPRGGRETQY
abundance: few
v_gene: TRBV6-5
j_gene: TRBJ2-5

CDR3aa: AWSRTGNSYGYT
abundance: few
v_gene: TRBV30
j_gene: TRBJ1-2

CDR3aa: ASSKDAGTSGRRAY
abundance: few
v_gene: TRBV4-1
j_gene: TRBJ2-5

CDR3aa: ASSADRAEAF
abundance: .
v_gene: TRBV18
j_gene: TRBJ1-1

CDR3aa: AWNRVNTEAF
abundance: .
v_gene: TRBV30
j_gene: TRBJ1-1

CDR3aa: ASGSGGGQETQY
abundance: few
v_gene: TRBV7-2
j_gene: TRBJ2-5

CDR3aa: ASSQDKRLGRVSDTQY
abundance: few
v_gene: TRBV4-2
j_gene: TRBJ2-3

CDR3aa: ASSPGQGPNEQY
abundance: few
v_gene: TRBV6-1
j_gene: TRBJ2-7

CDR3aa: AISSGQGGSSNQPQH
abundance: few
v_gene: TRBV10-3
j_gene: TRBJ1-5

CDR3aa: SVGTGGSTYEQY
abundance: .
v_gene: TRBV29-1
j_gene: TRBJ2-7

CDR3aa: ASMYSGGYGYT
abundance: few
v_gene: TRBV19
j_gene: TRBJ1-2

CDR3aa: SVAQGKEKLF
abundance: .
v_gene: TRBV29-1
j_gene: TRBJ1-4

CDR3aa: SVVEGGNTEAF
abundance: .
v_gene: TRBV29-1
j_gene: TRBJ1-1

CDR3aa: ASRERESMYEQF
abundance: .
v_gene: TRBV2
j_gene: TRBJ2-1

CDR3aa: ASSPPGLAAFMDEKY
abundance: few
v_gene: TRBV28
j_gene: TRBJ2-7

CDR3aa: ASREGRESNQPQH
abundance: few
v_gene: TRBV10-2
j_gene: TRBJ1-5

CDR3aa: ASSFFLQTETNYGYT
abundance: few
v_gene: TRBV5-6
j_gene: TRBJ1-2

CDR3aa: ASSPSRTFTEQY
abundance: few
v_gene: TRBV28
j_gene: TRBJ2-7

CDR3aa: ASSFRTGANTGELF
abundance: few
v_gene: TRBV27
j_gene: TRBJ2-2

CDR3aa: ASSLQGLNQPQH
abundance: few
v_gene: TRBV5-1
j_gene: TRBJ1-5

CDR3aa: ASSPLGGVSNQPQH
abundance: few
v_gene: TRBV27
j_gene: TRBJ1-5

CDR3aa: ASSSHSGSTDTQY
abundance: few
v_gene: TRBV5-1
j_gene: TRBJ2-3

CDR3aa: ASSLRTSGRIYEQY
abundance: few
v_gene: TRBV5-1
j_gene: TRBJ2-7

CDR3aa: ASSFRKTLKNEQF
abundance: few
v_gene: TRBV5-6
j_gene: TRBJ2-1

CDR3aa: ASSLAGGYTEAF
abundance: .
v_gene: TRBV5-8
j_gene: TRBJ1-1

CDR3aa: ASSPQDSQETQY
abundance: few
v_gene: TRBV9
j_gene: TRBJ2-5

CDR3aa: AIGSGTYQETQY
abundance: few
v_gene: TRBV10-3
j_gene: TRBJ2-5

CDR3aa: ASREWQAAF
abundance: few
v_gene: TRBV6-1
j_gene: TRBJ1-1

CDR3aa: ASSPQIAGHEQY
abundance: .
v_gene: TRBV11-2
j_gene: TRBJ2-7

CDR3aa: ASSDRGTDTQY
abundance: .
v_gene: TRBV19
j_gene: TRBJ2-3

CDR3aa: ASRLTGGYEQY
abundance: .
v_gene: TRBV6-5
j_gene: TRBJ2-7

CDR3aa: ASSYSRGGFYEQY
abundance: .
v_gene: TRBV6-5
j_gene: TRBJ2-7

CDR3aa: ASSDPGLQEKLF
abundance: few
v_gene: TRBV25-1
j_gene: TRBJ1-4

CDR3aa: ATSRERGPYEQY
abundance: few
v_gene: TRBV15
j_gene: TRBJ2-7

CDR3aa: ASRPRQGGDEQY
abundance: few
v_gene: TRBV6-6
j_gene: TRBJ2-7

CDR3aa: ASRGSSSGRSYEQY
abundance: few
v_gene: TRBV10-2
j_gene: TRBJ2-7

CDR3aa: ASSLLSSNTEAF
abundance: .
v_gene: TRBV27
j_gene: TRBJ1-1

CDR3aa: ASSLSSLLAGLSYEQY
abundance: few
v_gene: TRBV5-6
j_gene: TRBJ2-7

CDR3aa: ASSGGLGGDEQY
abundance: few
v_gene: TRBV9
j_gene: TRBJ2-7

CDR3aa: ASSVGGPSTDTQY
abundance: .
v_gene: TRBV9
j_gene: TRBJ2-3